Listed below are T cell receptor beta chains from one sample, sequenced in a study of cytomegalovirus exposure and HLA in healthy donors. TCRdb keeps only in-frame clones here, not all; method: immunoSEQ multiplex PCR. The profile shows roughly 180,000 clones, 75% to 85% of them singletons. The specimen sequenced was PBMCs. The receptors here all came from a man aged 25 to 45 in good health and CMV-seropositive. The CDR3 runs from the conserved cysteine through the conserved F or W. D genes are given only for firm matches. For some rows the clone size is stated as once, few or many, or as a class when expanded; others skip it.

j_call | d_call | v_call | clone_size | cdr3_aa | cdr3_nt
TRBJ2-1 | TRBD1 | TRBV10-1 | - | CASAARDRYNEQFF | TGCGCCAGCGCCGCGAGGGACAGATACAATGAGCAGTTCTTC
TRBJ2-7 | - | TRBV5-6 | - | CASTLRLSSYEQYF | TGTGCCAGCACCTTGAGACTTTCCTCCTACGAGCAGTACTTC
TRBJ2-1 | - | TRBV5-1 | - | CASSNTGSVYNEQFF | TGCGCCAGCAGTAATACTGGTTCCGTCTACAATGAGCAGTTCTTC
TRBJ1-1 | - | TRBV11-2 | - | CASSLLPTRMNTEAFF | TGTGCCAGCAGCTTACTTCCGACAAGGATGAACACTGAAGCTTTCTTT
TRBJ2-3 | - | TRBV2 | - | CASSEVRDSPRDTQYF | TGTGCCAGCAGTGAAGTCCGAGACAGCCCAAGGGATACGCAGTATTTT
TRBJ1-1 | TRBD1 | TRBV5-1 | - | CASSSDSGQKNTEAFF | TGCGCCAGCAGCTCGGATTCGGGACAGAAGAACACTGAAGCTTTCTTT
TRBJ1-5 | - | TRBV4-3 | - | CASSQDRDFQPQHF | TGCGCCAGCAGCCAAGACAGGGACTTTCAGCCCCAGCATTTT
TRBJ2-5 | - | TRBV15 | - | CATSSDSVETQYF | TGTGCCACCAGCAGTGACAGTGTAGAGACCCAGTACTTC
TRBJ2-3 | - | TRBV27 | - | CASSRRGLLVRETDTQYF | TGTGCCAGCAGTCGCCGGGGCCTCCTGGTCCGGGAGACAGATACGCAGTATTTT
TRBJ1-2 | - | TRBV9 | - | CASSLPLVGYTF | TGTGCCAGCAGCCTCCCTCTCGTTGGCTACACCTTC
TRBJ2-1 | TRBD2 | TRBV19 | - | CASIATAGRIYNEQFF | TGTGCCAGTATCGCCACCGCCGGGAGGATCTACAATGAGCAGTTCTTC
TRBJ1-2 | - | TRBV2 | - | CASTLRGRNYGYTF | TGTGCCAGCACCCTAAGGGGCAGGAACTATGGCTACACCTTC
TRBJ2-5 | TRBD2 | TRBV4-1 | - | CASSLRGGRDQETQYF | TGCGCCAGCAGCCTGAGGGGCGGGAGGGATCAAGAGACCCAGTACTTC
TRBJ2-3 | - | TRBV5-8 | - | CASSLGQGFTDTQYF | TGTGCCAGCAGCTTGGGGCAGGGGTTTACAGATACGCAGTATTTT
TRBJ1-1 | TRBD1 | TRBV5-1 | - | CASIKEPGQMNTEAFF | TGCGCCAGCATAAAGGAGCCGGGACAGATGAACACTGAAGCTTTCTTT
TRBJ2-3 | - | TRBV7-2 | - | CASSLAWEDTQYF | TGTGCCAGCAGCTTAGCTTGGGAGGATACGCAGTATTTT
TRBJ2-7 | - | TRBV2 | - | CASSGPQGPSEQYF | TGTGCCAGCAGTGGACCACAGGGTCCCAGTGAGCAGTACTTC
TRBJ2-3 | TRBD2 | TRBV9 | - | CASSARYSGTSGGLGDTQYF | TGTGCCAGCAGCGCCCGATACTCCGGGACTAGCGGGGGATTGGGAGATACGCAGTATTTT
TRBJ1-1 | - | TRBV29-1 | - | CSVEGHANTEAFF | TGCAGCGTTGAAGGACACGCGAACACTGAAGCTTTCTTT
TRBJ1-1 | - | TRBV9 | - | CASSQNMNTEAFF | TGTGCCAGCAGCCAGAATATGAACACTGAAGCTTTCTTT
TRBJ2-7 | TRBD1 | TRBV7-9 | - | CSSSRDRAYEQYF | TGTTCCAGCAGCCGGGACAGGGCCTACGAGCAGTACTTC
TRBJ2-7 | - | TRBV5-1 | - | CASSPYVAGSSYEQYF | TGCGCCAGCAGCCCGTATGTCGCGGGGAGCTCCTACGAGCAGTACTTC
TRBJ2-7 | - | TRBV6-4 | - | CASSHRDEQYF | TGTGCCAGCAGCCACCGGGACGAGCAGTACTTC
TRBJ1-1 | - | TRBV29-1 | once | CSAGVGRVPTEAFF | TGCAGCGCCGGGGTCGGGAGGGTGCCCACTGAAGCTTTCTTT
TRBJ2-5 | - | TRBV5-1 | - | CASSSLPGETQYF | TGCGCCAGCAGCTCACTTCCAGGAGAGACCCAGTACTTC
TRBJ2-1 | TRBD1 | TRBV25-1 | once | CASIPTGASYNEQFF | TGTGCCAGCATACCGACAGGGGCGTCCTACAATGAGCAGTTCTTC
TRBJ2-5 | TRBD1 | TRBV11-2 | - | CASSRDSQRQETQYF | TGTGCCAGCAGTAGGGACAGCCAGAGGCAAGAGACCCAGTACTTC
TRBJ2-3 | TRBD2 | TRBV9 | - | CASSVSGGASDTQYF | TGTGCCAGCAGCGTGAGCGGGGGGGCATCAGATACGCAGTATTTT
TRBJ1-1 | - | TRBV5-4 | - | CASSADSDEAFF | TGTGCCAGCAGCGCTGACAGCGACGAAGCTTTCTTT
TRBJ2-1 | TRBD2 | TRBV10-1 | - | CASSSGGMSSYNEQFF | TGCGCCAGCAGTAGCGGGGGGATGAGCTCCTACAATGAGCAGTTCTTC
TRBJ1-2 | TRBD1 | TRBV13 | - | CASSAGQGNYGYTF | TGTGCCAGCAGCGCGGGACAGGGGAACTATGGCTACACCTTC
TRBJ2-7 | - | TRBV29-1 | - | CSVEQGPTYEQYF | TGCAGCGTAGAACAGGGCCCCACCTACGAGCAGTACTTC
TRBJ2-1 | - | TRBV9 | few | CASSVGSVPANEQFF | TGTGCCAGCAGCGTAGGGAGCGTCCCGGCGAATGAGCAGTTCTTC
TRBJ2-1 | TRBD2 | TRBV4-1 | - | CASSKKAGLATSNEQFF | TGCGCCAGCAGCAAGAAAGCCGGACTAGCGACCTCCAATGAGCAGTTCTTC
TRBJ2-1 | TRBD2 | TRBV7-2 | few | CASSPGLAVDEQFF | TGTGCCAGCAGCCCGGGACTAGCGGTAGATGAGCAGTTCTTC
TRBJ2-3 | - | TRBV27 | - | CASSKTGTSTDTQYF | TGTGCCAGCAGCAAGACAGGGACTAGCACAGATACGCAGTATTTT
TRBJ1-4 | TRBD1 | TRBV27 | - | CASARTGAGWEKLFF | TGTGCCAGCGCTCGGACAGGGGCGGGCTGGGAAAAACTGTTTTTT
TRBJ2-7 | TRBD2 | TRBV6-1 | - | CASSDPGRESGEQYF | TGTGCCAGCAGCGACCCTGGGCGGGAGTCGGGGGAGCAGTACTTC
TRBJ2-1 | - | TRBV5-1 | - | CASSEGTLGELQFF | TGCGCCAGCAGCGAAGGGACTCTGGGAGAGCTTCAGTTCTTC
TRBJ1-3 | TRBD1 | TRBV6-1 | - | CASSGGQGGNTIYF | TGTGCCAGCAGCGGAGGACAGGGTGGAAACACCATATATTTT
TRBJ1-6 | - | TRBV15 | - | CATSTDYNSPLHF | TGTGCCACCTCAACAGATTATAATTCACCCCTCCACTTT
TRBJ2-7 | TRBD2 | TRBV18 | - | CASSPGTSGPYEQYF | TGTGCCAGCTCACCCGGGACTAGCGGTCCCTACGAGCAGTACTTC